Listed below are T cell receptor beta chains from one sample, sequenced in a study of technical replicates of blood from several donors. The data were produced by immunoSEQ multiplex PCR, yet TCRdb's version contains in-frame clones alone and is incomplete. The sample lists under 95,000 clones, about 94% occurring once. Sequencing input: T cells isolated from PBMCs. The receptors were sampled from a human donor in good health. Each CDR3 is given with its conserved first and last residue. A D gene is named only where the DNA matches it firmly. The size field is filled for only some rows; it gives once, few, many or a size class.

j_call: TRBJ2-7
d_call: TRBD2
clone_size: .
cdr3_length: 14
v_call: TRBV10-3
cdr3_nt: TGTGCCATCAGTGGGGGTCGGGGGGACGACGAGCAGTACTTC
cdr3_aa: CAISGGRGDDEQYF

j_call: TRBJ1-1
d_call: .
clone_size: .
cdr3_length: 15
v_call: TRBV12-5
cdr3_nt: TGTGCTAGTGGTTTGGTATTGGGAGAGAACACTGAAGCTTTCTTT
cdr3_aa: CASGLVLGENTEAFF

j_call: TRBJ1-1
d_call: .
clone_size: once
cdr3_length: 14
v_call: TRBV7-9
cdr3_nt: TGTGCCAGCAGCTTAGGGGAGGGGAACACTGAAGCTTTCTTT
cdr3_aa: CASSLGEGNTEAFF

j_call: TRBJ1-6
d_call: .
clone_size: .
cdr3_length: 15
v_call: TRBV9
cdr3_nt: TGTGCCAGCAGCGCGTCGGGGGTGGAGGGTTCACCCCTCCACTTT
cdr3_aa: CASSASGVEGSPLHF

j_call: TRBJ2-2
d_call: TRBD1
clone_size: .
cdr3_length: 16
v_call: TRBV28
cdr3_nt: TGTGCCAGCAGTTTGCAGGGACAGGCAAACACCGGGGAGCTGTTTTTT
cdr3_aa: CASSLQGQANTGELFF

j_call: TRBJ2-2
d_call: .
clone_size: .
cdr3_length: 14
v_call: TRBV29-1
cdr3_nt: TGCAGCGTCGAAAATGAACAGAACACCGGGGAGCTGTTTTTT
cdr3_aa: CSVENEQNTGELFF

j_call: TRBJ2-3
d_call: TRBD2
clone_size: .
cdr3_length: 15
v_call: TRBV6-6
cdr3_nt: TGTGCCAGCAGTGCTAGCGGGGGGGGTGCAGATACGCAGTATTTT
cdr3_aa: CASSASGGGADTQYF

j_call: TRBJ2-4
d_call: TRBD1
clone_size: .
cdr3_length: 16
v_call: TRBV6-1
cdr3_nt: TGTGCCAGCAGTGAAGCGCTTCACAGGGGAAAAAACATTCAGTACTTC
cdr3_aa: CASSEALHRGKNIQYF

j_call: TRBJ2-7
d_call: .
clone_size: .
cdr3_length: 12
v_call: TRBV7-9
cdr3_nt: TGTGCCAGCAGCTTAGCAAGCTTCGAGCAGTACTTC
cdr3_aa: CASSLASFEQYF

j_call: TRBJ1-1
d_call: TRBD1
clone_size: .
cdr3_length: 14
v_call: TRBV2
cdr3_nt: TGTGCCAGCAGCCTGACAGGGGGGGGCACTGAAGCTTTCTTT
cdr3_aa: CASSLTGGGTEAFF

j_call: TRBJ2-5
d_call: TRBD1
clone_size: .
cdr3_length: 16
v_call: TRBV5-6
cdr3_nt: TGTGCCAGCAGCCCCGAAAGTGACAGGGGCGTGGAGACCCAGTACTTC
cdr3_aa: CASSPESDRGVETQYF

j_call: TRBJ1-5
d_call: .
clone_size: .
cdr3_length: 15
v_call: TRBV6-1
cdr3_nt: TGTGCCAGCAGGGCCGGGACACCCGGCAGTCAGCCCCAGCATTTT
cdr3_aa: CASRAGTPGSQPQHF

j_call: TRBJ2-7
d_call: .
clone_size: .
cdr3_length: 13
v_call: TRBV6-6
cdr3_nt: TGTGCCAGCAGTTACCCAGGTGGGAGGGGGACGTACTTC
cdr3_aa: CASSYPGGRGTYF

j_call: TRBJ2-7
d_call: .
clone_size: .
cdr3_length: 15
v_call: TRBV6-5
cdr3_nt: TGTGCCAGCAGTTACTCAGGCGGGGAAGCCTACGAGCAGTACTTC
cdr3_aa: CASSYSGGEAYEQYF

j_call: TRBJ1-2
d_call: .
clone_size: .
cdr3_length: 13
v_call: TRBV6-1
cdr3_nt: TGTGCCAGCAGTGAGTCACAGGGTATAGGCTACACCTTC
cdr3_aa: CASSESQGIGYTF

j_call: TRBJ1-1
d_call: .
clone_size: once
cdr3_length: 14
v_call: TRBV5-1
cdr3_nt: TGCGCCAGCAGCTTGGCCGCGGGGACCCTTGAAGCTTTCTTT
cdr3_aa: CASSLAAGTLEAFF

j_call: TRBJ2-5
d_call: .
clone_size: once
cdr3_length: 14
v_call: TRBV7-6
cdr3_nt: TGTGCCAGCAGCCGGGGTGCGGTCCAAGAGACCCAGTACTTC
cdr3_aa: CASSRGAVQETQYF

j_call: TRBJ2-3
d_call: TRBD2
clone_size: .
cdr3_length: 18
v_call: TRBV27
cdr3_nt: TGTGCCAGCAGTTTCAGTATCGCGGGGGGGCCTCTCCCAGATACGCAGTATTTT
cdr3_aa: CASSFSIAGGPLPDTQYF

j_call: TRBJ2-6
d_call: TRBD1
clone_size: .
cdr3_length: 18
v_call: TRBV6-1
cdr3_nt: TGTGCCAGCAGTGCCCGACAGGGTGGGTCCACTGGGGCCAACGTCCTGACTTTC
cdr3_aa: CASSARQGGSTGANVLTF

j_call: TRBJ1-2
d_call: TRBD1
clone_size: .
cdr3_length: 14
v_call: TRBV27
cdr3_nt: TGTGCCAGCAGTTCCGGGGGACAGCACTATGGCTACACCTTC
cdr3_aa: CASSSGGQHYGYTF

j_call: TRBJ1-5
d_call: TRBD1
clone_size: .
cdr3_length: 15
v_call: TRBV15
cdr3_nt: TGTGCCACCAGCAGAGTCACAGGGGCTCATCAGCCCCAGCATTTT
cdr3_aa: CATSRVTGAHQPQHF

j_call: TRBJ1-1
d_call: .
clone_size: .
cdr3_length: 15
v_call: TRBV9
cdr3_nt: TGTGCCAGCAGCGTAGGTTCCGACGCGGGCACTGAAGCTTTCTTT
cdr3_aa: CASSVGSDAGTEAFF

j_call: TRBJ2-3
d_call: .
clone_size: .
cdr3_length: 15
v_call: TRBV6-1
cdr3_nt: TGTGCCAGCAGTGAAGCTCCGGGGATTCATGATACGCAGTATTTT
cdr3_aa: CASSEAPGIHDTQYF

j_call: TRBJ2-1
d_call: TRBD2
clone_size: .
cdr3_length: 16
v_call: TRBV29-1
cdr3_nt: TGCAGCGTTACGCCTATGACTAGCGAATACTACAATGAGCAGTTCTTC
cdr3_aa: CSVTPMTSEYYNEQFF

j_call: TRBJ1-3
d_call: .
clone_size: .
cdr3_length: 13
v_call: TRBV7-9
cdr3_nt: TGTGCCAGCGACTTAAGCTCTGGAAACACCATATATTTT
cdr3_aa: CASDLSSGNTIYF

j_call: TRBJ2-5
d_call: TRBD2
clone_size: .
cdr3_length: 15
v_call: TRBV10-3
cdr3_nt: TGTGCCATCAGGGGACTAGCGGGAGAAAGAGAGACCCAGTACTTC
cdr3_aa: CAIRGLAGERETQYF

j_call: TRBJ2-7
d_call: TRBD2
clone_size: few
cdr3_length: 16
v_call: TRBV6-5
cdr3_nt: TGTGCCAGCAGTTACCCCGGACTAGCGGGTTACTACGAGCAGTACTTC
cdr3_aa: CASSYPGLAGYYEQYF

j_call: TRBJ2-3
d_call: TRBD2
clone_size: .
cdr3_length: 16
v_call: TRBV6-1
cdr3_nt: TGTGCCAGCAGTGAAATAGGTAGCGGGGTGCTGGATACGCAGTATTTT
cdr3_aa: CASSEIGSGVLDTQYF

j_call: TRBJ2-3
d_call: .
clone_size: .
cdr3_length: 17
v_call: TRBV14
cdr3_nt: TGTGCCAGCAGCCAAGAAAGGGCTAGCGCGGGATTAGATACGCAGTATTTT
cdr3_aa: CASSQERASAGLDTQYF

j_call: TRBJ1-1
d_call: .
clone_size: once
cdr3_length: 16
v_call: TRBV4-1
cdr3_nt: TGCGCCAGCAGCCAAGTGCTCGGACAACCGAACACTGAAGCTTTCTTT
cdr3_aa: CASSQVLGQPNTEAFF

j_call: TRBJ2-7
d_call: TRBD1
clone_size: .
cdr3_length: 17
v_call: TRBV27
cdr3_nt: TGTGCCAGCAGTTTCACAGGGGGTAGCCTAATCTCCTACGAGCAGTACTTC
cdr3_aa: CASSFTGGSLISYEQYF

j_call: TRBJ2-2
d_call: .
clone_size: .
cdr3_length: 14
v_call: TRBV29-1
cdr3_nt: TGCAGCGTTGAAATTTACCAGTCCACCGGGGAGCTGTTTTTT
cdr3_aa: CSVEIYQSTGELFF

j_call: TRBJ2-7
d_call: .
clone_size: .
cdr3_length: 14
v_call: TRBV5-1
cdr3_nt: TGCGCCAGCAGCTTGGTGGTCGGGGAATACGAGCAGTACTTC
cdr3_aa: CASSLVVGEYEQYF

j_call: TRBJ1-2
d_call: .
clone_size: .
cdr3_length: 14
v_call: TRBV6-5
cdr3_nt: TGTGCCAGCAGTTACGGCGAGGGCAGCTATGGCTACACCTTC
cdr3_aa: CASSYGEGSYGYTF

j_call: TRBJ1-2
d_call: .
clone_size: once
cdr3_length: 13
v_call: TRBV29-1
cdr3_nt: TGCAGCGTTGAAACAGGGCTTAACTATGGCTACACCTTC
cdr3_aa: CSVETGLNYGYTF

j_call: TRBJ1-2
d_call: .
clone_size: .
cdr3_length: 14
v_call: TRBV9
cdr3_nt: TGTGCCAGCAGCGTAGCGGGGGGAGGCTATGGCTACACCTTC
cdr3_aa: CASSVAGGGYGYTF

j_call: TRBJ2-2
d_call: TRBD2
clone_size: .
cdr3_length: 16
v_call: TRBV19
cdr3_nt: TGTGCCAGTGAATGGCTAGCGGGAGGTGGGACCGGGGAGCTGTTTTTT
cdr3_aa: CASEWLAGGGTGELFF

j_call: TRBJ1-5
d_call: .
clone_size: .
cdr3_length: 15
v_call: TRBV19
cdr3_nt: TGTGCCAGTAGTATAGAGGGGGCTGATTTTCAGCCCCAGCATTTT
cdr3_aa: CASSIEGADFQPQHF

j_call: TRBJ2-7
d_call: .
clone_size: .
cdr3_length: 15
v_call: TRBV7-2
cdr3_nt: TGTGCCAGCAGCTTAGGGCTAGGTTTCTCCTACGAGCAGTACTTC
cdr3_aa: CASSLGLGFSYEQYF

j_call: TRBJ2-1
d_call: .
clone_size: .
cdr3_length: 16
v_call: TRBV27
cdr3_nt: TGTGCCAGCACCCCACTAGCAGCGGCCCTGATGGATGAGCAGTTCTTC
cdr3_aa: CASTPLAAALMDEQFF

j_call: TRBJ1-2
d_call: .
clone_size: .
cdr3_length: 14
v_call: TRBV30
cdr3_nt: TGTGCCTGGAGTGGCGTCGTGGAGGGGTATGGCTACACCTTC
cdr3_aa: CAWSGVVEGYGYTF

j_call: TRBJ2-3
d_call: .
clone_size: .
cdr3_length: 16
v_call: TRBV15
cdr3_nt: TGTGCCACCAGCAGAGACAGGGGTTATGGCACAGATACGCAGTATTTT
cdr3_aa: CATSRDRGYGTDTQYF

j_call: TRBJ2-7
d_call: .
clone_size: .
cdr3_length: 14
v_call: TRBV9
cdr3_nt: TGTGCCAGCAGCGTAGCGGGAGTCCCCTACGAGCAGTACTTC
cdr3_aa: CASSVAGVPYEQYF

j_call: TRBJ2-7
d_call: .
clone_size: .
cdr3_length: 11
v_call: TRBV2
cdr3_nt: TGTGCCAGCACCGACAGCTACGAGCAGTACTTC
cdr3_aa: CASTDSYEQYF